The 11 T cell receptor beta chains below were found in one sample sequenced in a study of cytomegalovirus exposure and HLA in healthy donors. Both 60 Vbeta primers and 13 Jbeta primers went into the PCR. Some clones are missing from TCRdb's copy, which holds only in-frame ones; the method was immunoSEQ multiplex PCR. The sample carries about 190,000 clones, about 84% recorded once. The sequenced material came from PBMCs. These receptors were obtained from a man aged 50-60 years in good health and CMV-seronegative.

This chain links TRBV2 with TRBJ2-2; D is uncertain. Germline CDR1 reads SNHLY; CDR2 reads FYNNEI. The CDR3 is 13 residues long. Trimming stripped 7 bases from V and 7 bases from J, with 13 bases between. Written as DNA, the CDR3 is TGTGCCAGCAAGGTCGAGGAAATCGGGGAGCTGTTTTTT. Amino acid sequence: CASKVEEIGELFF.

This sequence joins TRBV6-5 and TRBJ1-5; D ambiguous. This CDR3 has 13 residues. The ends were cut back, 8 bases at V and 5 bases at J, with 13 bases in the middle. The germline V gene has CDR1 MNHEY and CDR2 SVGAGI. The CDR3 sequence: CASSLRLYQPQHF. The CDR3 bases are TGTGCCAGCTCCCTTCGTCTTTATCAGCCCCAGCATTTT.

The gene calls are TRBV29-1 and TRBJ2-1; 10 nucleotides match TRBD1. The V gene's germline CDR1 is SQVTM and CDR2 ANQGSEA. Trimming took 4 bases from V and 6 from J; bases not matched to a gene: 3. The length of the CDR3 is 13 residues. DNA for the CDR3: TGCAGCGTTGTGGGACAGGGGCTCAATGAGCAGTTCTTC. Translated, it gives CSVVGQGLNEQFF.

This clone turned up a few times. V gene TRBV4-3 combines with J gene TRBJ2-5; D is perhaps TRBD2 (5 bases). CDR1 and CDR2 (germline): LGHNA, YSLEER. The CDR3 runs 15 residues. With 0 bases removed from V and 2 bases from J, the gap between germline ends came to 10 bases. The CDR3 DNA reads as TGCGCCAGCAGCCAAGATCCCGGGGTTCAAGAGACCCAGTACTTC. Protein product: CASSQDPGVQETQYF.

V usage is TRBV10-3 and J usage is TRBJ2-6; a possible D gene is TRBD1 (6 bases). The CDR3 loop spans 17 amino acids. Germline loops: CDR1 ENHRY, CDR2 SYGVKD. Trimming removed 6 bases from V and 0 bases from J, with 15 bases in between. CDR3 nucleotides: TGTGCCATCAGCCCCGGACAGCCGCCCTCTGGGGCCAACGTCCTGACTTTC. Translation gives CAISPGQPPSGANVLTF.

This chain uses TRBV4-2 with TRBJ2-7; 10 bases are a match to TRBD1. V lost 4 bases, J lost 2 bases, and 2 bases stayed unmatched. Per the germline V gene, CDR1 is LGHNA and CDR2 is YNFKEQ. This CDR3 is built from 14 residues. DNA for the CDR3: TGTGCCAGCAGCCGGGACAGGGGTCCCTACGAGCAGTACTTC. Residues: CASSRDRGPYEQYF.

V is TRBV4-1 and J is TRBJ2-5, with TRBD1 matching 10 bases. Germline CDR1 reads MGHRA; CDR2 reads YSYEKL. V was clipped by 4 bases and J by 5 bases; unmatched bases: 7. The CDR3 totals 15 residues. The CDR3 here is CASSLRQGAEETQYF. CDR3 in DNA: TGCGCCAGCAGCCTTCGACAGGGGGCTGAGGAGACCCAGTACTTC.

The V and J genes are TRBV2 and TRBJ1-5, with D possibly being TRBD1 (6 bases). This CDR3 has 13 residues. V shed 5 bases and J shed 2 bases, with 7 bases lying between them. In germline, CDR1 is SNHLY, CDR2 FYNNEI. The CDR3 DNA follows: TGTGCCAGCAGTAACAGGGGCAATCAGCCCCAGCATTTT. This translates into CASSNRGNQPQHF.

The chain carries TRBV4-3 and TRBJ2-6; D possibly corresponds to TRBD2 (6 bases). This CDR3 is 16 amino acids long. Germline V CDR1 and CDR2: LGHNA, YSLEER. Deletions cut 0 bases from V and 4 bases from J, with 10 bases between. The CDR3 region has the DNA TGCGCCAGCAGCCAAGATCCGGGGGTGGGGGCCAACGTCCTGACTTTC. Translation: CASSQDPGVGANVLTF.

The rearrangement links TRBV2 to TRBJ2-7, with a weak D call TRBD1 (6 bases). Deletions cut 4 bases from V and 2 bases from J, with 9 bases between. Per germline, CDR1 SNHLY and CDR2 FYNNEI. The CDR3 has 13 amino acids. Here the CDR3 DNA reads TGTGCCAGCAGTGGACAGGTCCCCTACGAGCAGTACTTC. Its translation is CASSGQVPYEQYF.

The V call is TRBV14, the J call TRBJ1-2; tentatively, D is TRBD1 (5 bases). Trimming stripped 4 bases from V and 8 bases from J, with 14 bases between. Per germline, CDR1 SGHDN and CDR2 FVKESK. The CDR3 sequence is 13 residues long. CDR3 sequence (DNA): TGTGCCAGCAGCCTCAATCCAGGGTTAGGCTACACCTTC. This translates into CASSLNPGLGYTF.